The sample holds a few counts of the clone carrying this TCR beta chain. Its antigen remains unknown. This sample was included in a study of identical twins. The CDR3 consists of 16 residues. V lost 0 bases and J 4 bases, leaving 19 bases between the germline ends. Per the germline V gene, CDR1 is DFQATT and CDR2 is SNEGSKA (reference sequence). General study findings and limits: Out-of-frame beta sequences exhibited a weaker degree of excess twin sharing. Modelling underestimated the level of out-of-frame TCR alpha sharing observed in monozygotic twins.

TCRdb ran MiXCR on the 5' RACE reads and lists one entry per CDR3 protein. The data hold 550,000 to 700,000 distinct CDR3 sequences, with approximately 21% observed a single time. These data also formed part of another study, on T cells expressing NK-cell markers. From that second work: Sequenced donors, eight in total, included seven who were HCMV-seropositive and one who was seronegative. It was still unclear whether expanded NKG2C+ T cell clones were HCMV specific.

This chain joins TRBV20-1 and TRBJ2-7; D assignment may be TRBD1 or TRBD2 (5 bases each). This receptor was obtained from a woman aged 18-30 years in good health. The sequenced material came from PBMCs. CDR3 region: CSARDAGRVYGYEQYF. Here the CDR3 DNA reads TGCAGTGCTAGAGATGCGGGCAGGGTATATGGGTACGAGCAGTACTTC.